This TCR beta chain stems from a study of T cell responses to AZD1222 COVID-19 vaccine. Study-wide findings and caveats: Unmutated variant regions reportedly attract nearly half of all spike-specific TCRs.

Clones were read by immunoSEQ multiplex PCR, and TCRdb kept only the in-frame ones, dropping some. The data show about 170,000 clones, roughly 92% seen once. This clone was seen a single time. Its antigen remains unknown. The sample here was peripheral blood, taken on day 0 of AZD1222 vaccination. This sequence was found in an adult in good health.

The CDR3 DNA reads as TGCGCCAGCAGTGCGAGGTCACAGGGGATAGATACGCAGTATTTT. It codes for CASSARSQGIDTQYF. The rearrangement uses TRBV10-1 and TRBJ2-3; TRBD1 aligns across 7 bases. Trimming at V came to 4 bases and at J to 5 bases, leaving 9 bases not matched to a gene. Germline CDR1 is WNHNN and CDR2 is SYGVQD (reference sequence). This CDR3 is built from 15 residues.